The 23 T cell receptor beta chains reported below all come from one sample, sequenced in a study of blood T cell repertoires in COVID-19. Produced via immunoSEQ multiplex PCR; TCRdb's table is partial and in-frame only. The sample holds 230,000 or so clones, roughly 90% seen once. The specimen sequenced was PBMCs or T cells enriched from blood (not recorded which). These receptors were collected from a middle-aged woman with acute COVID-19.

The rearrangement joins TRBV18 to TRBJ1-1, with 7 bases lining up with TRBD1. J lost 8 bases, V lost 3 bases, and 6 bases had no gene match. The CDR3 consists of 13 residues. Per germline, CDR1 KGHSH and CDR2 LQKENI. In nucleotides, the CDR3 is TGTGCCAGCTCACCGATGCTGACAGGGGAAGCTTTCTTT. Its protein is CASSPMLTGEAFF.

V is TRBV12-5 and J is TRBJ1-5; D not certain. The V and J ends lost 6 bases and 7 bases respectively, with 19 bases between them. CDR3 length equals 15 residues. Per the germline V gene, CDR1 is LGHNT and CDR2 is FRNRAP. CDR3 nucleotide sequence: TGTGCTAGTGGAGCGTTATCCGTGCGCGTCCAGCCCCAGCATTTT. Translating it yields CASGALSVRVQPQHF.

The chain employs TRBV5-1 and TRBJ2-7, with 8 bases lining up with TRBD1. CDR3 size: 17 residues. The germline V gene has CDR1 SGHRS and CDR2 YFSETQ. V was pared by 0 bases and J by 6 bases, with 14 bases of the junction left unmatched. The CDR3 region is CASSLVRRQGTSGEQYV. CDR3 DNA: TGCGCCAGCAGCTTGGTACGGCGACAGGGGACCTCGGGCGAGCAGTACGTC.

This chain connects TRBV11-2 to TRBJ1-1; D might be TRBD1 (6 bases). The V and J ends lost 7 bases and 6 bases respectively, with 18 bases between them. Germline loops: CDR1 SGHAT, CDR2 FQNNGV. This CDR3 comprises 14 residues. In DNA, the CDR3 is TGTGCCAGCACCAATATTAGGGACAATTCTGAAGCTTTCTTT. It encodes CASTNIRDNSEAFF. Full variable domain (missing parts from reference TRBV11-2 and TRBJ1-1): EAGVAQSPRYKIIEKRQSVAFWCNPISGHATLYWYQQILGQGPKLLIQFQNNGVVDDSQLPKDRFSAERLKGVDSTLKIQPAKLEDSAVYLCASTNIRDNSEAFFGQGTRLTVV.

On this clone itself: Other DNA sequences in the same sample also yield this CDR3. The genes are TRBV7-9 and TRBJ2-7; no clear D gene. Trimming removed 5 bases at V and 1 base at J, with 6 bases between. The CDR3 length is 12 residues. In germline, CDR1 is SEHNR, CDR2 FQNEAQ (reference sequence). The DNA for the CDR3 is TGTGCCAGCAGCCCAGGTTCCTACGAGCAGTACTTC. This translates into CASSPGSYEQYF. The entire variable domain, with the rest obtained from reference TRBV7-9 and TRBJ2-7, is as follows: DTGVSQNPRHKITKRGQNVTFRCDPISEHNRLYWYRQTLGQGPEFLTYFQNEAQLEKSRLLSDRFSAERPKGSFSTLEIQRTEQGDSAMYLCASSPGSYEQYFGPGTRLTVT.

The chain carries TRBV2 and TRBJ1-1, with no clear D. Deletions cut 7 bases from V and 4 bases from J, with 22 bases between. CDR1 and CDR2 from the germline V gene are SNHLY and FYNNEI. The CDR3 spans 16 residues. The CDR3 region has the DNA TGTGCCAGCATCCTGACCGGGTTTCCGTTGGGCACTGAAGCTTTCTTT. Translated: CASILTGFPLGTEAFF.

The gene calls are TRBV11-2 and TRBJ2-7; D gene ambiguous. The length of the CDR3 is 17 residues. Germline values: CDR1 SGHAT, CDR2 FQNNGV. V lost 1 base and J lost 0, with 16 bases in between. The CDR3 region has the DNA TGTGCCAGCAGCTTAGTGCCGGGTACGAGGTACTCCTACGAGCAGTACTTC. This sequence encodes CASSLVPGTRYSYEQYF.

This chain connects TRBV5-6 to TRBJ2-7, with D possibly being TRBD2 (6 bases). The CDR3 runs to 16 residues. V was cut by 3 bases and J by 5 bases, with 21 bases left in between. Germline CDR1 and CDR2: SGHDT and YYEEEE. The CDR3 coding sequence is TGTGCCAGCAGCTATGCTGTTGGTTCGGAGGGTCACGAGCAGTACGTC. As protein: CASSYAVGSEGHEQYV.

The genes are TRBV6-5 and TRBJ1-1; 11 bases line up with TRBD1. Trimming at V came to 2 bases and at J to 9 bases, leaving 5 bases not matched to a gene. CDR3 size: 14 residues. CDR1 and CDR2 from the germline V gene are MNHEY and SVGAGI. CDR3 sequence: CASSYTGTGGKAFF. The CDR3 bases are TGTGCCAGCAGTTACACCGGGACAGGGGGTAAAGCTTTCTTT.

In regard to this clone: A read error may produce the germline difference seen at one junction end. The chain is built from TRBV7-7 and TRBJ2-2; 10 bases agree with TRBD1. The germline V gene has CDR1 SSHAT and CDR2 FNYEAQ (reference sequence). The CDR3 length is 16 residues. CDR3: CASSLGGTGATGELFF. Written as DNA, the CDR3 is TGTGCTAGCAGCTTAGGGGGGACAGGGGCCACCGGGGAGCTGTTTTTT.

There are a few counts of this clone. The chain uses TRBV5-1 and TRBJ2-2, with 8 bases matching TRBD1. Germline CDR1 is SGHRS and CDR2 is YFSETQ. The junction had 6 bases not matched to a gene; V was cut back by 5 bases and J by 0 bases. The CDR3 totals 16 residues. The DNA of the CDR3 is TGCGCCAGCAGAACCCCGGGACAGGCGAACACCGGGGAGCTGTTTTTT. Its protein is CASRTPGQANTGELFF.

The chain employs TRBV24-1 and TRBJ2-3; 7 positions agree with TRBD1. Trimming at V came to 9 bases and at J to 0 bases, leaving 8 bases not matched to a gene. Germline V gene sequence: CDR1 KGHDR, CDR2 SFDVKD. There are 15 residues in the CDR3. For the CDR3, the DNA is TGTGCCACCGCGTTAGGGACAGCTAGCACAGATACGCAGTATTTT. It specifies CATALGTASTDTQYF.

This chain joins TRBV12-3 or TRBV12-4 and TRBJ1-1; D uncertain. The CDR3 has 13 residues. V was shortened by 2 bases and J by 7 bases, with 11 bases between the two germline ends. The CDR3 DNA sequence: TGTGCCAGCAGTTTAAAGCTAACTGTTGAAGCTTTCTTT. Its protein is CASSLKLTVEAFF.

The chain uses TRBV16 and TRBJ1-5; 9 bases are shared with TRBD1. This CDR3 has 20 amino acids. Germline V CDR1 and CDR2: KGHSY, FQNENV. J gave up 4 bases and V 2 bases, and 18 bases lay outside the gene matches. The CDR3 loop reads CASSQLGGSTGGSKNQPQHF. Written as DNA, the CDR3 is TGTGCCAGCAGCCAACTCGGAGGGTCAACAGGGGGCTCAAAAAATCAGCCCCAGCATTTT.

The genes are TRBV9 and TRBJ2-5; TRBD2 matches at 13 bases. Trimming cost V 0 bases and J 3 bases; bases outside gene matches: 5. The CDR3 totals 17 residues. Germline assignment: CDR1 SGDLS and CDR2 YYNGEE. The CDR3 protein is CASSVGAGTSGEETQYF. DNA of the CDR3: TGTGCCAGCAGCGTAGGGGCCGGGACTAGCGGGGAAGAGACCCAGTACTTC.

This chain connects TRBV7-2 to TRBJ2-1; 12 bases agree with TRBD2. V dropped 5 bases and J dropped 6; count of bases not matched to a gene: 11. CDR1 is SGHTA and CDR2 is FQGNSA in the germline V gene. This CDR3 region has 17 residues. CDR3 sequence: CASSAASSGGAVNEQFF. The CDR3 DNA sequence: TGTGCCAGCAGCGCCGCATCTAGCGGGGGGGCTGTCAATGAGCAGTTCTTC.

V usage is TRBV12-3 or TRBV12-4 and J usage is TRBJ1-1; D not resolved. V lost 3 bases to trimming and J lost 1 base, with 3 bases between them. This CDR3 is built from 12 residues. CDR3 amino acids: CASSFRNTEAFF. The DNA of the CDR3 is TGTGCCAGCAGTTTCCGGAACACTGAAGCTTTCTTT.

This chain connects TRBV28 to TRBJ2-3; D is possibly TRBD1 (5 bases). The V gene lost 6 bases and the J gene lost 1 base, with 14 bases spanning the gap. Germline V gene data show CDR1 as MDHEN and CDR2 as SYDVKM. The length of the CDR3 is 15 residues. The CDR3 coding sequence is TGTGCCAGCAGAACCCCCAGGGAAGGCACAGATACGCAGTATTTT. It is translated as CASRTPREGTDTQYF. Full variable domain (remainder filled in from reference TRBV28 and TRBJ2-3): DVKVTQSSRYLVKRTGEKVFLECVQDMDHENMFWYRQDPGLGLRLIYFSYDVKMKEKGDIPEGYSVSREKKERFSLILESASTNQTSMYLCASRTPREGTDTQYFGPGTRLTVL.

The chain joins TRBV3-1 (or the pseudogene TRBV3-2) to TRBJ2-3; 7 nucleotides agree with TRBD1. CDR1 and CDR2 from the germline V gene are LGHDT and YNNKEL (reference sequence). This CDR3 contains 15 residues. Losses at the gene ends were 2 bases for V and 2 bases for J; bases not matched to a gene: 4. The DNA of the CDR3 is TGTGCCAGCAGCCAATCCAGGGGGTACACAGATACGCAGTATTTT. The encoded protein is CASSQSRGYTDTQYF.

The rearrangement links TRBV2 to TRBJ2-4; no clear D. V gave up 1 base and J gave up 0 bases, with 10 bases separating them. CDR3 size: 16 residues. CDR1 is SNHLY and CDR2 is FYNNEI in the germline V gene. CDR3 protein: CASSEGSLIAKNIQYF. CDR3 coding DNA: TGTGCCAGCAGTGAAGGTAGCTTGATAGCCAAAAACATTCAGTACTTC.

The CDR3 nucleotides read TGTGCCAGCAGTGCCGGGACAGCTGGAAACACCATATATTTT. Its protein product is CASSAGTAGNTIYF. The chain carries TRBV6-6 and TRBJ1-3, with 7 bases fitting TRBD1. The CDR3 spans 14 residues. J was trimmed by 2 bases and V by 5 bases; bases with no gene match: 3. Germline V gene sequence: CDR1 MNHNY, CDR2 SVGAGI (reference sequence).

This chain uses TRBV7-9 with TRBJ2-3, with a tentative D call TRBD2 (5 bases). CDR1 SEHNR and CDR2 FQNEAQ come from the germline V gene (reference sequence). Trimming left V 5 bases short and J 4 bases short, with 10 bases between. This CDR3 is 13 amino acids long. CDR3 DNA sequence: TGTGCCAGCAGCCCCGGGGAGTCAGATACGCAGTATTTT. This sequence encodes CASSPGESDTQYF.

This clone was counted only a few times. The chain employs TRBV3-1 (or the pseudogene TRBV3-2) and TRBJ2-2; D might be TRBD1 (5 bases). The V gene lost 5 bases and the J gene lost 4 bases, with 14 bases spanning the gap. Germline values: CDR1 LGHDT, CDR2 YNNKEL (reference sequence). This CDR3 has 15 amino acids. CDR3 region: CASSTRQRSTGELFF. The CDR3 coding sequence is TGTGCCAGCAGCACACGACAGAGGAGCACCGGGGAGCTGTTTTTT.